This TCR beta chain is drawn from a study of blood T cell repertoires in COVID-19. TCRdb's table, derived via immunoSEQ multiplex PCR, lists solely in-frame clones and lacks some. The table includes 120,000 to 150,000 clones, roughly 80% detected once. V lost 3 bases, J lost 8 bases, and 11 bases lay in between. The length of the CDR3 is 13 residues. V gene TRBV12-3 or TRBV12-4 combines with J gene TRBJ2-1; the D gene is possibly TRBD2 (5 bases). The source of this sequence is a human donor in a cohort sampled during active COVID-19. The specimen was peripheral blood. CDR3 protein: CASSLEAEDEQFF. The DNA of the CDR3 is TGTGCCAGCAGTTTGGAGGCAGAGGATGAGCAGTTCTTC.